The 4 T cell receptor beta chains presented below share a single source sample, sequenced in a study of T cells after yellow fever vaccination. In TCRdb, the 5' RACE reads were re-called with MiXCR into one record per CDR3 protein. The data show about 260,000 distinct CDR3 sequences, roughly 5.6% seen once. Sample: CD4+ T cells sorted from PBMCs, taken on the day of the yellow fever booster vaccination. The receptors derive from a man aged 18 to 30 who received the YFV17D yellow fever vaccine.

The table lists this clonotype with many counts. The chain couples TRBV7-9 to TRBJ2-7; TRBD1 or TRBD2 may be the D gene (5 bases each). The CDR3 covers 14 residues. V lost 2 bases and J 5 bases, leaving 13 bases between the germline ends. Germline loops: CDR1 SEHNR, CDR2 FQNEAQ (reference sequence). CDR3 sequence (DNA): TGTGCCAGCAGCTTATGGGACGGGTCTAACGAGCAGTACTTC. Amino acids: CASSLWDGSNEQYF.

This clonotype was counted at least ten times. The V gene is TRBV4-2, the J gene TRBJ2-1, with D possibly being TRBD2 (6 bases). Germline CDR1 reads LGHNA; CDR2 reads YNFKEQ. V lost 1 base to trimming and J lost 8 bases, with 21 bases between them. The CDR3 covers 17 residues. The CDR3 sequence is CASSQVVSTRDFHEQFF. Here the CDR3 DNA reads TGTGCCAGCAGCCAAGTGGTGTCGACTAGGGATTTTCATGAGCAGTTCTTC.

A few counts support this clonotype. The rearrangement joins TRBV20-1 to TRBJ1-2, with TRBD1 matching over 8 bases. This CDR3 is built from 14 residues. V lost 6 bases to trimming and J lost 4 bases; unmatched junction nucleotides: 10. CDR1 DFQATT and CDR2 SNEGSKA come from the germline V gene (reference sequence). The CDR3: CSAPDRGSFYGYTF. The CDR3 nucleotides read TGCAGTGCCCCAGACAGGGGAAGTTTCTATGGCTACACCTTC.

This clonotype was counted only a few times. V usage is TRBV5-1 and J usage is TRBJ1-1, with a weak D call TRBD1 (6 bases). V lost 0 bases and J lost 7, with 10 bases in between. Germline loops: CDR1 SGHRS, CDR2 YFSETQ. The CDR3 contains 13 residues. Written as DNA, the CDR3 is TGCGCCAGCAGCTTGGCACAGGGAGGTGAAGCTTTCTTT. Its protein product is CASSLAQGGEAFF.